The rows below give T cell receptor beta chains drawn from one sample of a study of blood T cell repertoires in COVID-19. TCRdb keeps only in-frame clones here, not all; method: immunoSEQ multiplex PCR. Of under 200,000 clones in the sample, over 75% were seen once. Sequences were obtained from PBMCs or T cells enriched from blood (not recorded which). The source of these receptors is a woman aged 40 to 50 with acute COVID-19. Both conserved end residues are part of each CDR3. D genes are given only for firm matches. Clone size is not always given. Where it is, it says once, few, many or a class for expanded clones.

.,TRBV4-1,TRBJ1-1,.,CASSRRNTEAFF,TGCGCCAGCAGCCGGAGGAACACTGAAGCTTTCTTT
.,TRBV28,TRBJ2-1,once,CASSSTTESEQFF,TGTGCCAGCAGTTCAACGACTGAAAGTGAGCAGTTCTTC
.,TRBV19,TRBJ1-5,.,CASSIDRPRTNNQPQHF,TGTGCCAGTAGTATAGATCGTCCACGCACTAACAATCAGCCCCAGCATTTT
.,TRBV6-1,TRBJ2-5,.,CASSETFRAGGQETQYF,TGTGCCAGCAGTGAAACCTTTCGGGCGGGCGGACAAGAGACCCAGTACTTC
TRBD2,TRBV9,TRBJ2-3,.,CASSGSGRSTDTQYF,TGTGCCAGCAGCGGGAGCGGGAGGAGCACAGATACGCAGTATTTT
.,TRBV18,TRBJ2-3,.,CASSPPDGRGDTQYF,TGTGCCAGCTCACCACCGGACGGGAGAGGAGATACGCAGTATTTT
.,TRBV5-4,TRBJ1-6,.,CASSINQGNNSPLHF,TGTGCCAGCAGCATAAACCAGGGAAATAATTCACCCCTCCACTTT
TRBD2,TRBV4-1,TRBJ2-1,.,CASSRPSGAYNEQFF,TGCGCCAGCAGCCGGCCTAGCGGGGCCTACAATGAGCAGTTCTTC
.,TRBV6-2/TRBV6-3,TRBJ2-3,.,CASSYSGTDTQYF,TGTGCCAGCAGTTATTCGGGCACAGATACGCAGTATTTT
.,TRBV12-5,TRBJ1-1,.,CASGSRLPDSRGAFF,TGTGCTAGTGGTTCACGCCTACCGGACTCCAGGGGAGCTTTCTTT
.,TRBV11-3,TRBJ2-2,few,CASSPSSGNTGELFF,TGTGCCAGCAGCCCGAGTAGCGGGAACACCGGGGAGCTGTTTTTT
TRBD2,TRBV6-5,TRBJ2-1,.,CASRVAGGPINEQFF,TGTGCCAGCAGAGTAGCGGGAGGGCCGATCAATGAGCAGTTCTTC
TRBD1,TRBV6-5,TRBJ1-1,.,CASSYVTGVATEAFF,TGTGCCAGCAGTTACGTGACAGGGGTCGCCACTGAAGCTTTCTTT
.,TRBV3-1/TRBV3-2,TRBJ1-2,.,CASSQDPYRVGYGYTF,TGTGCCAGCAGCCAAGACCCTTACAGGGTCGGCTATGGCTACACCTTC
TRBD1,TRBV24-1,TRBJ1-1,.,CATSPGQNAEAFF,TGTGCCACTTCACCGGGACAGAACGCTGAAGCTTTCTTT
TRBD1,TRBV18,TRBJ2-7,.,CASSPSGTGHYSYF,TGTGCCAGCTCACCCTCTGGGACAGGGCATTATTCGTACTTC
.,TRBV5-1,TRBJ1-2,.,CASSLAQTTVNYGYTF,TGCGCCAGCAGCTTGGCCCAGACGACAGTTAACTATGGCTACACCTTC
.,TRBV12-3/TRBV12-4,TRBJ1-1,.,CASSLGLTEAFF,TGTGCCAGCAGTTTGGGCTTAACAGAAGCTTTCTTT
.,TRBV6-5,TRBJ1-1,.,CASKEDSNTEAFF,TGTGCCAGCAAAGAGGACAGTAACACTGAAGCTTTCTTT
.,TRBV6-5,TRBJ2-2,few,CASSLTRNTGELFF,TGTGCCAGCAGCCTGACTAGGAACACCGGGGAGCTGTTTTTT
.,TRBV2,TRBJ2-2,once,CASSALTGGDGELFF,TGTGCCAGCAGTGCTTTAACAGGGGGGGACGGGGAGCTGTTTTTT
.,TRBV21-1,TRBJ1-3,.,CASSKVEEGLAGNTIYF,TGTGCCAGCAGCAAAGTGGAGGAGGGATTGGCTGGAAACACCATATATTTT
TRBD2,TRBV9,TRBJ2-1,.,CASSATGTTTYNEQFF,TGTGCCAGCAGCGCCACGGGGACTACCACCTACAATGAGCAGTTCTTC
TRBD1,TRBV5-1,TRBJ2-5,.,CASSGGQHQETQYF,TGCGCCAGCAGCGGGGGACAGCACCAAGAGACCCAGTACTTC
.,TRBV2,TRBJ1-2,.,CASSETGLRNYGYTF,TGTGCCAGCAGTGAGACCGGACTGCGGAACTATGGCTACACCTTC
.,TRBV4-2,TRBJ1-1,.,CASSEKGDVDTEAFF,TGTGCCAGCTCCGAGAAGGGGGACGTGGACACTGAAGCTTTCTTT
.,TRBV7-3,TRBJ2-1,.,CASSLAGSSYNEQFF,TGTGCCAGCAGCTTGGCGGGGAGCTCCTACAATGAGCAGTTCTTC
.,TRBV18,TRBJ2-2,.,CASTQGNLGTGELFF,TGTGCCAGTACACAGGGAAATCTGGGGACCGGGGAGCTGTTTTTT
.,TRBV23-1,TRBJ1-5,.,CASSQRTRALFGKKQPQHF,TGCGCCAGCAGTCAAAGGACAAGGGCTCTTTTTGGCAAGAAGCAGCCCCAGCATTTT
.,TRBV7-3,TRBJ2-7,many,CASNIPQVHSSYEQYF,TGTGCCAGCAACATACCACAGGTCCACAGCTCCTACGAGCAGTACTTC
.,TRBV6-1,TRBJ1-2,.,CASSEVGTGSLSGYTF,TGTGCCAGCAGTGAAGTAGGTACAGGGAGTCTTAGCGGCTACACCTTC
.,TRBV9,TRBJ2-1,.,CASSVGGGFNEQFF,TGTGCCAGCAGCGTAGGCGGGGGCTTCAATGAGCAGTTCTTC